A selection of T cell receptor beta chains follows, all from one sample in a study of shared clonotypes between healthy human individuals. TCRdb keeps only in-frame clones here, not all; method: immunoSEQ multiplex PCR. In the table there are some 2,500,000 clones, over 85% of which are singletons. The specimen was naive CD4+ T cells from PBMCs. Source of these receptors: a man in his late teens or twenties in good health. Some clones in this sample may be carry-over from other donors' samples. Both conserved end residues are part of each CDR3. A D gene is named only where the DNA matches it firmly. A row's size may be missing; if present it is once, few, many or a size class.

cdr3_nt cdr3_aa clone_size j_call d_call v_call
TGTGCCAGCAGTCCCCGGACAGGACCCTACGAGCAGTACTTC CASSPRTGPYEQYF - TRBJ2-7 TRBD1 TRBV28
TGTGCCAGCAGCTTAAAACAGGGACGTATTGAAGCTTTCTTT CASSLKQGRIEAFF - TRBJ1-1 - TRBV5-4
TGTGCCAGCAGCGTTGGGGCAACTAATGAAAAACTGTTTTTT CASSVGATNEKLFF once TRBJ1-4 - TRBV9
TGTGCCAGCAGCTTATATCCGGGAGGCGGCGATGAGCAGTTCTTC CASSLYPGGGDEQFF - TRBJ2-1 TRBD2 TRBV11-2
TGTGCCAGCAGCTCCTTGGGGACACAAGGGGAAAAACTGTTTTTT CASSSLGTQGEKLFF - TRBJ1-4 - TRBV5-4
TGTGCCAGTAGTCTCATTATGACTAGGTACAATGAGCAGTTCTTC CASSLIMTRYNEQFF - TRBJ2-1 - TRBV19
TGTGCCAGCAGCGTAGTTGGGCGGGAGAGCAATGAGCAGTTCTTC CASSVVGRESNEQFF once TRBJ2-1 TRBD2 TRBV9
TGTGCCAGCAGCCGGAGCGGGAGAGGGGACAATGAGCAGTTCTTC CASSRSGRGDNEQFF few TRBJ2-1 TRBD2 TRBV9
TGTGCCACCAGCCGGTGGGGGACGGCGAATGGGGACGAGCAGTACTTC CATSRWGTANGDEQYF - TRBJ2-7 - TRBV15
TGTGCCAGCAGCACTCGACAGGCTGGGGCCAGTGAAAAACTGTTTTTT CASSTRQAGASEKLFF few TRBJ1-4 - TRBV7-6
TGCGCCAGCAGAGAGGGAAGTAATGAAAAACTGTTTTTT CASREGSNEKLFF - TRBJ1-4 - TRBV5-1